The 22 T cell receptor beta chains in this list originate from one sample, sequenced in a study of blood T cells in healthy people across ages. Then a second PCR, running roughly 7 to 11 cycles, was carried out with a sample-barcoded 5' primer and a J-beta primer mix. Each CDR3 protein is one row after TCRdb ran MiXCR on the 5' RACE reads. The table records roughly 800,000 distinct CDR3 sequences, roughly 64% of them present only once. The sample was blood. Receptor source: a man aged 25 to 40 in good health.

The V call is TRBV5-1, the J call TRBJ1-1; no clear D. The CDR3 is 14 residues long. The germline CDR1 and CDR2 sequences are SGHRS and YFSETQ. V lost 4 bases, J lost 0 bases, and 10 bases lay in between. Here the CDR3 DNA reads TGCGCCAGCAGCCCGGGTTGGATGAACACTGAAGCTTTCTTT. Residues: CASSPGWMNTEAFF.

This clonotype has a handful of counts. The rearrangement uses TRBV20-1 and TRBJ1-1; tentatively, D is TRBD1 (5 bases). The CDR3 is 16 residues long. The germline V and J ends were trimmed by 1 base and 0 bases, with 15 bases remaining between them. CDR1 and CDR2 (germline): DFQATT, SNEGSKA (reference sequence). CDR3 sequence: CSARAYDSSVNTEAFF. In nucleotides, the CDR3 is TGCAGTGCTAGAGCCTATGACAGTTCGGTGAACACTGAAGCTTTCTTT.

The chain joins TRBV12-3 or TRBV12-4 to TRBJ2-2; 13 bases map to TRBD2. Trimming removed 6 bases from V and 7 bases from J; junction bases left unmatched: 11. The CDR3 consists of 17 residues. The chain's CDR3 is CASSPRRTSGSIGELFF. For the CDR3, the DNA is TGTGCCAGCAGCCCCCGGAGGACTAGCGGGAGCATCGGGGAGCTGTTTTTT.

The chain uses TRBV6-2 or TRBV6-3 and TRBJ1-5; 8 nucleotides align to TRBD1. The germline V gene encodes CDR1 MNHEY and CDR2 SVGEGT. The ends lost 7 bases at V and 9 bases at J; junction bases unmatched: 11. The CDR3 is 14 residues long. CDR3 sequence: CASNYGDRGTPQHF. In DNA form, the CDR3 reads TGTGCCAGCAACTACGGAGACAGGGGAACGCCCCAGCATTTT.

CDR3 in DNA: TGTGCCAGCAGCGTAAGCAGACGGGATTCACCCCTCCACTTT. Translation: CASSVSRRDSPLHF. The chain is built from TRBV9 and TRBJ1-6; no clear D gene. CDR1 is SGDLS, CDR2 YYNGEE, per germline. V lost 1 base and J lost 8, with 10 bases in between. This CDR3 contains 14 residues.

V gene TRBV4-2 combines with J gene TRBJ2-4, with 8 positions matching TRBD1. The CDR3 is 18 residues long. The V segment lost 1 base and the J segment 0 bases; nucleotides outside the gene matches: 8. Germline loops: CDR1 LGHNA, CDR2 YNFKEQ. CDR3 sequence: CASSQATGGVLAKNIQYF. CDR3 nucleotides: TGTGCCAGCAGCCAAGCAACAGGGGGAGTCTTAGCCAAAAACATTCAGTACTTC.

This chain links TRBV6-5 with TRBJ1-1; no reliable D call. With 6 bases removed from V and 0 bases from J, the gap between germline ends came to 11 bases. Germline values: CDR1 MNHEY, CDR2 SVGAGI. The CDR3 has 14 amino acids. The CDR3 DNA reads TGTGCCAGCAGACGGCTCAGTATGAACACTGAAGCTTTCTTT. Amino acid sequence: CASRRLSMNTEAFF.

This clonotype showed up just a few times. V usage is TRBV29-1 and J usage is TRBJ2-1, with 10 nucleotides matching TRBD2. CDR3 length equals 16 residues. Per germline, CDR1 SQVTM and CDR2 ANQGSEA. V lost 4 bases and J lost 1; bases outside the gene matches: 7. In DNA, the CDR3 is TGCAGCGTTGTGGCTAGCGGGAGAGGGTCCTACAATGAGCAGTTCTTC. It specifies CSVVASGRGSYNEQFF.

The V and J genes are TRBV11-2 and TRBJ2-7; 8 positions agree with TRBD2. Germline trimming cut 4 bases from V and 3 bases from J; bases unmatched to any gene: 5. Germline CDR1 is SGHAT and CDR2 is FQNNGV. This CDR3 is 14 amino acids long. Here the CDR3 reads CASSWGRGGYEQYF. Written as DNA, the CDR3 is TGTGCCAGCAGCTGGGGTCGGGGGGGCTACGAGCAGTACTTC.

The chain recombines TRBV11-1 with TRBJ2-4; 7 bases map to TRBD1. Germline CDR1 SGHAT, CDR2 FQDESV (reference sequence). CDR3 length: 18 amino acids. The junction had 13 bases not matched to a gene; V was cut back by 5 bases and J by 0 bases. CDR3 nucleotide sequence: TGTGCCAGCAGCGCTCCGGGACAGATACCTGGAGCCAAAAACATTCAGTACTTC. Its protein product is CASSAPGQIPGAKNIQYF.

This chain joins TRBV29-1 and TRBJ2-3, with D unclear. Between the trimmed V and J ends, which lost 6 bases and 8 bases, there was a span of 18 bases. From germline, CDR1 is SQVTM and CDR2 ANQGSEA. There are 13 residues in the CDR3. CDR3 in amino acids: CSVPRISLGTQYF. The CDR3 DNA reads as TGCAGCGTCCCGCGAATTTCGTTAGGTACGCAGTATTTT.

The chain has TRBV19 and TRBJ2-1; 11 nucleotides align to TRBD2. The CDR3 spans 20 residues. Germline CDR1 is LNHDA and CDR2 is SQIVND (reference sequence). Trimming at V came to 3 bases and at J to 0 bases, leaving 13 bases not matched to a gene. The DNA of the CDR3 is TGTGCCAGTAGTATTTACGGGCTAGCGGGGGGCCCGAGCTCCTACAATGAGCAGTTCTTC. Its protein product is CASSIYGLAGGPSSYNEQFF.

This rearrangement joins TRBV15 to TRBJ2-5, with D perhaps TRBD2 (5 bases). The CDR3 contains 14 residues. Germline loops: CDR1 LNHNV, CDR2 YYDKDF (reference sequence). V shed 0 bases and J shed 5 bases, with 10 bases lying between them. CDR3 bases: TGTGCCACCAGCAGAGATCGGGGATTGGAGACCCAGTACTTC. Translation: CATSRDRGLETQYF.

The chain uses TRBV20-1 and TRBJ2-1; D could derive from TRBD1 or TRBD2 (5 bases each). Per germline, CDR1 DFQATT and CDR2 SNEGSKA (reference sequence). Trimming stripped 5 bases from V and 6 bases from J, with 26 bases between. The CDR3 runs 17 residues. CDR3 bases: TGCAGTGCTCTGGTACGAGCCGGGACGAAGGAACTCAATGAGCAGTTCTTC. It translates to CSALVRAGTKELNEQFF.

This rearrangement joins TRBV5-6 to TRBJ2-3; D gene unclear. V shed 2 bases and J shed 1 base, with 11 bases lying between them. The CDR3 contains 15 residues. Germline loops: CDR1 SGHDT, CDR2 YYEEEE. CDR3 bases: TGTGCCAGCAGCTTAGTAGGAGCAGGCACAGATACGCAGTATTTT. This encodes CASSLVGAGTDTQYF.

The table lists this clonotype with a few counts. This chain connects TRBV28 to TRBJ2-2; the D gene is possibly TRBD2 (5 bases). The CDR3 is 15 residues long. V was shortened by 3 bases and J by 2 bases, with 10 bases between the two germline ends. Germline CDR1 is MDHEN and CDR2 is SYDVKM. The CDR3 nucleotides read TGTGCCAGCAGTTTTCCCGGGATAAACACCGGGGAGCTGTTTTTT. As protein: CASSFPGINTGELFF.

The chain combines TRBV12-3 or TRBV12-4 with TRBJ1-1, with D maybe TRBD1 (5 bases). Trimming removed 3 bases from V and 0 bases from J, with 17 bases in between. CDR3 length: 17 amino acids. CDR3 in amino acids: CASSFLAGRGMNTEAFF. For the CDR3, the DNA is TGTGCCAGCAGTTTTCTCGCAGGGCGCGGGATGAACACTGAAGCTTTCTTT.

This clonotype appeared a single time. This rearrangement joins TRBV12-3 or TRBV12-4 to TRBJ2-3; 9 bases match TRBD2. CDR3 length: 12 amino acids. V trimming: 6 bases; J trimming: 10 bases; junction bases outside the gene matches: 5. The DNA for the CDR3 is TGTGCCAGCAGACCTATAGCGGGAGCGCAGTATTTT. This encodes CASRPIAGAQYF.

The rearrangement links TRBV7-2 to TRBJ1-5; 8 bases agree with TRBD1. This CDR3 has 16 amino acids. Germline-derived CDR1 and CDR2 are SGHTA and FQGNSA. With V trimmed by 5 bases and J by 1 base, 7 bases remained unmatched. CDR3 bases: TGTGCCAGCAGCCCAAGGACAGGGAGAAGCAATCAGCCCCAGCATTTT. It translates to CASSPRTGRSNQPQHF.

The chain links TRBV12-3 or TRBV12-4 to TRBJ2-7, with D perhaps matching TRBD2 (5 bases). Trimming took 7 bases from V and 7 from J, leaving 26 bases between them. This CDR3 has 16 residues. CDR3 protein: CASTGPFDGVNNEQYF. Here the CDR3 DNA reads TGTGCCAGCACCGGCCCCTTCGACGGGGTCAACAATGAGCAGTACTTC.

V and J are TRBV6-1 and TRBJ1-2, with TRBD1 identical over 7 bases. Trimming removed 6 bases from V and 4 bases from J; junction bases left unmatched: 5. The germline gives CDR1 MNHNS, CDR2 SASEGT. CDR3 size: 13 residues. The CDR3 DNA follows: TGTGCCAGCAGGGAGACAGGGACCTATGGCTACACCTTC. As protein: CASRETGTYGYTF.

This clonotype was observed a handful of times. The chain couples TRBV29-1 to TRBJ2-5, with 8 nucleotides matching TRBD2. The CDR3 is 12 amino acids. V was clipped by 5 bases and J by 1 base; unmatched bases: 0. In germline, CDR1 is SQVTM, CDR2 ANQGSEA. Here the CDR3 DNA reads TGCAGCGTTCTAGCGGGCCAAGAGACCCAGTACTTC. Its protein is CSVLAGQETQYF. The variable domain in full, completed from reference TRBV29-1 and TRBJ2-5, reads SAVISQKPSRDICQRGTSLTIQCQVDSQVTMMFWYRQQPGQSLTLIATANQGSEATYESGFVIDKFPISRPNLTFSTLTVSNMSPEDSSIYLCSVLAGQETQYFGPGTRLLVL.